The clone carrying this TCR beta chain was observed many times. Its target is not known. The data were obtained in a study of Graves' ophthalmopathy and Graves' hyperthyroidism. The study, taken as a whole, reports: In separating ophthalmopathy from stable hyperthyroidism, a 13-signature model achieved 87.88% sensitivity and approximately 81% specificity.

For repertoire sequencing, the TCR beta CDR3 regions were amplified from RNA transcripts. First-round RT-PCR employed HTBI primers, with a second-round multiplex PCR after it. TCRdb ran MiXCR on the multiplex PCR reads and lists one entry per CDR3 protein. This sample has some 350,000 distinct CDR3 sequences, with about a sixth found just once. CDR1 is DFQATT and CDR2 is SNEGSKA in the germline V gene (reference sequence). J lost 1 base, V lost 1 base, and 12 bases had no gene match. The CDR3 sequence is 17 residues long. This chain links TRBV20-1 with TRBJ1-2; 7 bases line up with TRBD1. The clonotype originates from an adult woman with stable Graves' hyperthyroidism. Specimen: peripheral blood. The CDR3 DNA reads as TGCAGTGCTAGAGCTTCAGGGGGTGTGGCCGATAACTATGGCTACACCTTC. It yields the protein CSARASGGVADNYGYTF.